These T cell receptor beta chains were read from a single sample in a study of cytomegalovirus exposure and HLA in healthy donors. Clones were read by immunoSEQ multiplex PCR, and TCRdb kept only the in-frame ones, dropping some. This table holds over 110,000 clones, 78% found once. Sequenced input: PBMCs. These receptors were collected from a female donor in good health and CMV-seronegative. CDR3s include the opening cysteine and the closing phenylalanine or tryptophan. Fields, in order: V gene, J gene, D gene, clone size, CDR3 protein, CDR3 DNA. The D gene is left open where the match is weak. Clone size is shown for a subset of rows, as once, few, many or a class of expanded clone.

v_call: TRBV7-3
j_call: TRBJ1-1
d_call: -
clone_size: few
cdr3_aa: CASSLRRGDGAFF
cdr3_nt: TGTGCCAGCAGCTTAAGGAGAGGAGACGGAGCTTTCTTT

v_call: TRBV5-1
j_call: TRBJ1-5
d_call: TRBD1
clone_size: -
cdr3_aa: CASSLSGTGDQPQHF
cdr3_nt: TGCGCCAGCAGCCTCAGCGGGACAGGGGATCAGCCCCAGCATTTT

v_call: TRBV7-3
j_call: TRBJ2-2
d_call: TRBD2
clone_size: few
cdr3_aa: CASSRSSGGGVTGELFF
cdr3_nt: TGTGCCAGCAGCCGATCGTCCGGCGGGGGGGTCACCGGGGAGCTGTTTTTT

v_call: TRBV11-2
j_call: TRBJ2-7
d_call: -
clone_size: -
cdr3_aa: CASSLTTVSIGEQYF
cdr3_nt: TGTGCCAGCAGCCTCACGACAGTTAGTATAGGCGAGCAGTACTTC

v_call: TRBV29-1
j_call: TRBJ2-7
d_call: TRBD1
clone_size: -
cdr3_aa: CSALTGGFYEQYF
cdr3_nt: TGCAGCGCCCTAACAGGGGGCTTTTACGAGCAGTACTTC

v_call: TRBV5-5
j_call: TRBJ2-7
d_call: TRBD2
clone_size: -
cdr3_aa: CASSQALAGTYEQYF
cdr3_nt: TGTGCCAGCAGCCAGGCACTAGCGGGGACCTACGAGCAGTACTTC

v_call: TRBV6-5
j_call: TRBJ2-1
d_call: TRBD2
clone_size: -
cdr3_aa: CASSYLIAGGRNEQFF
cdr3_nt: TGTGCCAGCAGTTACTTAATTGCGGGAGGTCGAAATGAGCAGTTCTTC

v_call: TRBV10-3
j_call: TRBJ2-7
d_call: -
clone_size: -
cdr3_aa: CAISERGYEQYF
cdr3_nt: TGTGCCATCAGTGAGAGGGGCTACGAGCAGTACTTC

v_call: TRBV19
j_call: TRBJ1-5
d_call: -
clone_size: -
cdr3_aa: CASGFSQPQHF
cdr3_nt: TGTGCCAGCGGTTTTAGTCAGCCCCAGCATTTT

v_call: TRBV19
j_call: TRBJ1-2
d_call: -
clone_size: -
cdr3_aa: CATSLERLSHGYTF
cdr3_nt: TGTGCCACTTCCTTAGAGAGGCTCTCCCATGGCTACACCTTC

v_call: TRBV28
j_call: TRBJ2-5
d_call: -
clone_size: -
cdr3_aa: CASSFNRAGTQYF
cdr3_nt: TGTGCCAGCAGTTTCAACAGGGCAGGGACCCAGTACTTC

v_call: TRBV28
j_call: TRBJ2-7
d_call: -
clone_size: -
cdr3_aa: CASSLTGYEQYF
cdr3_nt: TGTGCCAGCAGTCTCACAGGGTACGAGCAGTACTTC

v_call: TRBV19
j_call: TRBJ1-4
d_call: -
clone_size: -
cdr3_aa: CATRRAGGYEKLFF
cdr3_nt: TGTGCCACTCGGAGGGCTGGAGGATACGAAAAACTGTTTTTT

v_call: TRBV7-3
j_call: TRBJ1-6
d_call: -
clone_size: -
cdr3_aa: CASSLANREPLHF
cdr3_nt: TGTGCCAGCAGCTTAGCTAACCGGGAACCCCTCCACTTT

v_call: TRBV4-1
j_call: TRBJ1-4
d_call: TRBD1
clone_size: few
cdr3_aa: CASSQDRGTGVEKLFF
cdr3_nt: TGCGCCAGCAGCCAAGATCGCGGGACAGGGGTGGAAAAACTGTTTTTT

v_call: TRBV18
j_call: TRBJ1-2
d_call: TRBD1
clone_size: -
cdr3_aa: CASSPGQNYGYTF
cdr3_nt: TGTGCCAGCTCACCGGGACAGAACTATGGCTACACCTTC

v_call: TRBV5-6
j_call: TRBJ1-3
d_call: TRBD1
clone_size: -
cdr3_aa: CASSFGTASGSGNTIYF
cdr3_nt: TGTGCCAGCAGCTTCGGGACAGCCAGCGGCTCTGGAAACACCATATATTTT

v_call: TRBV28
j_call: TRBJ2-3
d_call: TRBD2
clone_size: -
cdr3_aa: CASSPAGSTTDTQYF
cdr3_nt: TGTGCCAGCAGTCCAGCGGGAAGCACCACAGATACGCAGTATTTT

v_call: TRBV28
j_call: TRBJ2-7
d_call: TRBD2
clone_size: -
cdr3_aa: CASRTSGELGEQYF
cdr3_nt: TGTGCCAGCCGGACTAGCGGGGAATTGGGAGAGCAGTACTTC

v_call: TRBV6-5
j_call: TRBJ1-1
d_call: -
clone_size: few
cdr3_aa: CASSYPGLRTEAFF
cdr3_nt: TGTGCCAGCAGTTACCCGGGACTTCGAACTGAAGCTTTCTTT

v_call: TRBV14
j_call: TRBJ2-1
d_call: -
clone_size: -
cdr3_aa: CASSPGPVEQFF
cdr3_nt: TGTGCCAGCAGCCCCGGTCCTGTTGAGCAGTTCTTC

v_call: TRBV28
j_call: TRBJ1-5
d_call: TRBD1
clone_size: -
cdr3_aa: CASSLVTGNQPQHF
cdr3_nt: TGTGCCAGCAGTTTAGTGACAGGGAATCAGCCCCAGCATTTT

v_call: TRBV30
j_call: TRBJ1-1
d_call: -
clone_size: -
cdr3_aa: CAWRFVANTEAFF
cdr3_nt: TGTGCCTGGAGGTTCGTGGCGAACACTGAAGCTTTCTTT

v_call: TRBV9
j_call: TRBJ1-2
d_call: TRBD1
clone_size: -
cdr3_aa: CASSAIQPGQTATF
cdr3_nt: TGTGCCAGCAGCGCCATCCAACCGGGACAGACTGCAACCTTC

v_call: TRBV4-3
j_call: TRBJ2-3
d_call: TRBD2
clone_size: -
cdr3_aa: CASSQGTSGGTDTQYF
cdr3_nt: TGCGCCAGCAGCCAAGGGACTAGCGGGGGCACAGATACGCAGTATTTT

v_call: TRBV10-3
j_call: TRBJ2-1
d_call: TRBD2
clone_size: -
cdr3_aa: CAIRPSLGGGINEQFF
cdr3_nt: TGTGCCATCAGACCCAGTCTGGGCGGGGGGATTAATGAGCAGTTCTTC

v_call: TRBV4-2
j_call: TRBJ1-6
d_call: -
clone_size: few
cdr3_aa: CASSSARGPSPLHF
cdr3_nt: TGTGCCAGCAGCTCGGCTCGCGGCCCATCACCCCTCCACTTT

v_call: TRBV5-4
j_call: TRBJ1-2
d_call: -
clone_size: -
cdr3_aa: CASSLRGASYGYTF
cdr3_nt: TGTGCCAGCAGCTTGCGGGGTGCGAGCTATGGCTACACCTTC

v_call: TRBV6-5
j_call: TRBJ1-4
d_call: TRBD1
clone_size: -
cdr3_aa: CASSLSRGREKLFF
cdr3_nt: TGTGCCAGCAGTCTTAGCAGGGGGAGGGAAAAACTGTTTTTT

v_call: TRBV2
j_call: TRBJ1-2
d_call: TRBD1
clone_size: -
cdr3_aa: CASEMETGVRGYTF
cdr3_nt: TGTGCCAGTGAGATGGAGACAGGGGTACGTGGCTACACCTTC

v_call: TRBV9
j_call: TRBJ2-3
d_call: TRBD2
clone_size: -
cdr3_aa: CASSVAAGLAGERNTQYF
cdr3_nt: TGTGCCAGCAGCGTAGCTGCCGGACTAGCGGGAGAACGGAATACGCAGTATTTT

v_call: TRBV11-2
j_call: TRBJ1-3
d_call: TRBD1
clone_size: -
cdr3_aa: CASSPRGARGNTIYF
cdr3_nt: TGTGCCAGCAGTCCCAGGGGGGCGAGAGGAAACACCATATATTTT

v_call: TRBV28
j_call: TRBJ2-1
d_call: -
clone_size: -
cdr3_aa: CASTDFGYGSSYNEQFF
cdr3_nt: TGTGCCAGCACCGACTTCGGGTACGGAAGCTCCTACAATGAGCAGTTCTTC

v_call: TRBV6-1
j_call: TRBJ1-2
d_call: TRBD1
clone_size: -
cdr3_aa: CASSEGTGTGYTF
cdr3_nt: TGTGCCAGCAGTGAAGGGACAGGGACCGGCTACACCTTC

v_call: TRBV5-4
j_call: TRBJ1-2
d_call: -
clone_size: -
cdr3_aa: CASSLGLTGQHGYTF
cdr3_nt: TGTGCCAGCAGCTTGGGGTTGACAGGACAACATGGCTACACCTTC

v_call: TRBV7-3
j_call: TRBJ2-2
d_call: TRBD2
clone_size: -
cdr3_aa: CASSRTSGGAGGELFF
cdr3_nt: TGTGCCAGCAGCCGTACTAGCGGGGGGGCTGGCGGGGAGCTGTTTTTT

v_call: TRBV23-1
j_call: TRBJ2-4
d_call: TRBD1
clone_size: -
cdr3_aa: CASSLIPRTGAKNIQYF
cdr3_nt: TGCGCCAGCAGCCTCATTCCAAGGACAGGAGCCAAAAACATTCAGTACTTC

v_call: TRBV7-9
j_call: TRBJ2-3
d_call: TRBD1
clone_size: -
cdr3_aa: CASSMGQGFSTDTQYF
cdr3_nt: TGTGCCAGCAGCATGGGACAGGGGTTTAGCACAGATACGCAGTATTTT

v_call: TRBV29-1
j_call: TRBJ2-1
d_call: -
clone_size: once
cdr3_aa: CSVEEGSSGEQFF
cdr3_nt: TGCAGCGTTGAAGAGGGGAGTAGCGGTGAGCAGTTCTTC

v_call: TRBV10-3
j_call: TRBJ2-7
d_call: TRBD1
clone_size: -
cdr3_aa: CAISLAGGGFGEQYF
cdr3_nt: TGTGCCATCAGTCTGGCAGGGGGCGGCTTTGGCGAGCAGTACTTC

v_call: TRBV28
j_call: TRBJ2-3
d_call: -
clone_size: -
cdr3_aa: CASSFMGASDTQYF
cdr3_nt: TGTGCCAGCAGTTTTATGGGGGCCTCAGATACGCAGTATTTT

v_call: TRBV4-1
j_call: TRBJ2-3
d_call: -
clone_size: -
cdr3_aa: CASSQARWGDTDTQYF
cdr3_nt: TGCGCCAGCAGCCAAGCCAGGTGGGGGGACACAGATACGCAGTATTTT

v_call: TRBV28
j_call: TRBJ1-2
d_call: -
clone_size: -
cdr3_aa: CASRAGNYGYTF
cdr3_nt: TGTGCCAGCAGGGCCGGGAACTATGGCTACACCTTC

v_call: TRBV30
j_call: TRBJ1-6
d_call: TRBD1
clone_size: few
cdr3_aa: CAWSVRDRVPPLHF
cdr3_nt: TGTGCCTGGAGTGTACGAGACAGGGTGCCACCCCTCCACTTT

v_call: TRBV28
j_call: TRBJ1-6
d_call: TRBD1
clone_size: -
cdr3_aa: CASKGDRGRLNNSPLHF
cdr3_nt: TGTGCCAGCAAAGGAGACAGGGGGCGCTTGAATAATTCACCCCTCCACTTT

v_call: TRBV21-1
j_call: TRBJ2-7
d_call: -
clone_size: -
cdr3_aa: CASSIRGQYEQYF
cdr3_nt: TGTGCCAGCAGCATCAGGGGGCAGTACGAGCAGTACTTC